This T cell receptor beta chain was captured in a study of Graves' ophthalmopathy and Graves' hyperthyroidism. As for the study in general: Peripheral blood (taken before any treatment) was collected at initial diagnosis.

The CDR3 is 13 amino acids. CDR1 SGHTA and CDR2 FQGNSA come from the germline V gene. V lost 1 base and J 2 bases, leaving 6 bases between the germline ends. Amplified TCR beta CDR3 regions were obtained using RNA transcripts as template. A first-round RT-PCR used HTBI primers, followed by a second-round multiplex PCR. TCRdb processed the multiplex PCR reads anew with MiXCR; each CDR3 protein has one entry. Counted here are 600,000 to 650,000 distinct CDR3 sequences, around a fifth occurring once; the ten biggest clones make up roughly 6.9%. Clinical symptoms and serum thyroxine were used for diagnosis; TRAb, thyroid ultrasound and orbital computed tomography were also relied on. In this sample, this clonotype turned up many times.

The chain joins TRBV7-2 to TRBJ2-7; no clear D gene. The receptor was isolated from a young woman with stable Graves' hyperthyroidism. Some clones in this sample may be carry-over from other donors' samples. The sequencing sample was made of peripheral blood. For the CDR3, the DNA is TGTGCCAGCAGCTTAGTAGAGACCTACGAGCAGTACTTC. It translates to CASSLVETYEQYF. The variable domain in full, completed from reference TRBV7-2 and TRBJ2-7, reads GAGVSQSPSNKVTEKGKDVELRCDPISGHTALYWYRQSLGQGLEFLIYFQGNSAPDKSGLPSDRFSAERTGGSVSTLTIQRTQQEDSAVYLCASSLVETYEQYFGPGTRLTVT.